The 27 T cell receptor beta chains presented below share a single source sample, sequenced in a study of T cells after yellow fever vaccination (dated by TCRdb to the late 2010s). The treatment or condition tag for this specimen amounts to: live attenuated yellow fever vaccine strain. Library method: 5' RACE. TCRdb records Illumina HiSeq 2500 as the sequencer. Using fastp trimming at Q25 and MiXCR clonotype assembly, TCRdb reanalyzed the public sequencing data and kept in-frame beta chains. Rows matching on CDR3 protein sequence are summarized as one entry with the most common DNA and genes. This sample gives 450,000 to 650,000 distinct CDR3 sequences in total; roughly a fifth of them show up just once. Of the sample, 15% to 20% falls within the top ten clones. The sample in question was PBMCs, obtained less than 25 days after the first yellow fever vaccination. The receptor source for this set is a young man who received the YFV17D yellow fever vaccine.

This clonotype was seen only a few times. The chain combines TRBV6-5 with TRBJ2-3; maybe TRBD2 (7 bases). V shed 0 bases and J shed 2 bases, with 12 bases lying between them. The germline V gene encodes CDR1 MNHEY and CDR2 SVGAGI. This CDR3 is built from 16 residues. CDR3 DNA sequence: TGTGCCAGCAGTTACTCGCCGGGGGGCCTCACAGATACGCAGTATTTT. It encodes CASSYSPGGLTDTQYF.

For the CDR3, the DNA is TGTGCCAGCAGCTTAAGTTTCGGGGGGGCCAACACAGATACGCAGTATTTT. The encoded protein is CASSLSFGGANTDTQYF. The chain carries TRBV11-3 and TRBJ2-3; 8 bases fit TRBD2. The length of the CDR3 is 17 residues. Germline CDR1 SGHNT, CDR2 YENEEA. Unmatched junction bases numbered 9, after V lost 2 bases and J lost 2 bases.

DNA for the CDR3: TGTGCCAGCCGGACACCCTATGGCTACACCTTC. It encodes CASRTPYGYTF. The chain uses TRBV6-5 and TRBJ1-2, with TRBD1 as a possible D gene (5 bases). Germline V gene data show CDR1 as MNHEY and CDR2 as SVGAGI. Trimming took off 8 bases at V and 4 bases at J, with 8 bases between the two ends. The CDR3 is 11 amino acids.

This chain uses TRBV25-1 with TRBJ2-3, with 8 bases that match TRBD2. Per the germline V gene, CDR1 is MGHDK and CDR2 is SYGVNS. The CDR3 spans 21 residues. J was trimmed by 2 bases and V by 2 bases; bases with no gene match: 21. The CDR3 nucleotides read TGTGCCAGCAGTGAAGCGGGAGAAGTGGCGGGGGGCCCCGCATTCACAGATACGCAGTATTTT. It encodes CASSEAGEVAGGPAFTDTQYF. Full variable domain (missing parts from reference TRBV25-1 and TRBJ2-3): EADIYQTPRYLVIGTGKKITLECSQTMGHDKMYWYQQDPGMELHLIHYSYGVNSTEKGDLSSESTVSRIRTEHFPLTLESARPSHTSQYLCASSEAGEVAGGPAFTDTQYFGPGTRLTVL.

The chain uses TRBV12-3 or TRBV12-4 and TRBJ2-6; a possible D gene is TRBD1 (5 bases). V lost 4 bases, J lost 4 bases, and 14 bases lay in between. The CDR3 consists of 16 residues. The CDR3 DNA is TGTGCCAGCAGTTATAACACAGGATGGGGGGCCAACGTCCTGACTTTC. It translates to CASSYNTGWGANVLTF.

The chain has TRBV5-1 and TRBJ1-5; D is undetermined. Germline-derived CDR1 and CDR2 are SGHRS and YFSETQ. Trimming took off 1 base at V and 8 bases at J, with 16 bases between the two ends. The CDR3 totals 15 residues. Here the CDR3 reads CASSLIGGELEPQHF. The DNA for the CDR3 is TGCGCCAGCAGCTTGATTGGCGGGGAACTTGAGCCCCAGCATTTT.

This clonotype was counted a single time. The rearrangement joins TRBV10-3 to TRBJ2-3, with D possibly matching TRBD1 (6 bases). The V end lost 6 bases, the J end lost 2 bases, and 9 bases lay between the germline ends. Germline loops: CDR1 ENHRY, CDR2 SYGVKD. CDR3 size: 13 residues. This CDR3 is CAIRDSYTDTQYF. The CDR3 nucleotides are TGTGCCATCAGGGACAGTTACACAGATACGCAGTATTTT.

This clonotype was detected many times. CDR3 in amino acids: CASTQSGASGFVDTQYF. CDR3 nucleotides: TGTGCCAGCACCCAAAGTGGTGCTAGCGGGTTCGTAGATACGCAGTATTTT. This rearrangement joins TRBV12-3 or TRBV12-4 to TRBJ2-3; 8 bases map to TRBD2. CDR3 length: 17 amino acids. After removal of 7 bases from V and 5 bases from J, the junction contained 17 bases not matched to a gene.

The chain employs TRBV2 and TRBJ1-5; D not certain. V lost 2 bases to trimming and J lost 7 bases, with 12 bases between them. The CDR3 consists of 14 residues. Germline CDR1 SNHLY, CDR2 FYNNEI. The CDR3 spells CASSEIGQDQPQHF. CDR3 DNA: TGTGCCAGCAGTGAAATCGGCCAGGACCAGCCCCAGCATTTT.

This clonotype came up many times. The rearrangement uses TRBV12-3 or TRBV12-4 and TRBJ2-1, with a possible D match to TRBD1 (5 bases). The V and J ends lost 3 bases and 4 bases respectively, with 10 bases between them. The CDR3 runs to 14 residues. CDR3 protein: CASSFHAGYNEQFF. The CDR3, as DNA: TGTGCCAGCAGTTTCCATGCAGGGTACAATGAGCAGTTCTTC.

V gene TRBV7-7 combines with J gene TRBJ2-5; TRBD2 aligns across 9 bases. V trimming: 2 bases; J trimming: 1 base; junction bases outside the gene matches: 11. This CDR3 contains 18 residues. CDR1 and CDR2 from the germline V gene are SSHAT and FNYEAQ (reference sequence). The CDR3 sequence: CASSLHGLSGGPQETQYF. The DNA of the CDR3 is TGTGCCAGCAGCTTACATGGCCTCAGCGGGGGGCCCCAAGAGACCCAGTACTTC.

This clonotype was counted only a few times. V and J are TRBV19 and TRBJ1-5; 8 positions match TRBD1. With V trimmed by 5 bases and J by 4 bases, 4 bases remained unmatched. The germline V gene encodes CDR1 LNHDA and CDR2 SQIVND (reference sequence). The CDR3 consists of 14 residues. The CDR3 loop is CASSRDRFNQPQHF. CDR3 in DNA: TGTGCCAGTAGTCGGGACAGGTTTAATCAGCCCCAGCATTTT.

This clonotype was seen a handful of times. The genes are TRBV12-3 or TRBV12-4 and TRBJ1-5; tentatively, D is TRBD1 (5 bases). Trimming removed 7 bases at V and 6 bases at J, with 13 bases between. The CDR3 totals 13 residues. The CDR3 region is CASTSEGTQPQHF. The CDR3 DNA reads as TGTGCCAGCACCTCCGAGGGGACTCAGCCCCAGCATTTT.

The V gene is TRBV7-8, the J gene TRBJ2-3; 8 bases match TRBD2. Germline CDR1 SGHVS, CDR2 FQNEAQ. The J segment lost 4 bases and the V segment lost 8 bases, leaving 17 bases of the junction unmatched. The CDR3 extends over 17 amino acids. CDR3 coding DNA: TGTGCCAGCTCGGTTAACGGTGGGGGACTAGGCCCAGATACGCAGTATTTT. It is translated as CASSVNGGGLGPDTQYF. The whole variable domain, remainder taken from reference TRBV7-8 and TRBJ2-3, is GAGVSQSPRYKVAKRGQDVALRCDPISGHVSLFWYQQALGQGPEFLTYFQNEAQLDKSGLPSDRFFAERPEGSVSTLKIQRTQQEDSAVYLCASSVNGGGLGPDTQYFGPGTRLTVL.

In this sample, this clonotype turned up a few times. The chain recombines TRBV7-2 with TRBJ2-2, with 7 bases matching TRBD2. V lost 7 bases, J lost 2 bases, and 10 bases stayed unmatched. This CDR3 has 16 amino acids. Germline CDR1 and CDR2: SGHTA and FQGNSA. The CDR3 protein is CASTPVPGGNTGELFF. As DNA, the CDR3 is TGTGCCAGCACCCCAGTCCCGGGGGGAAACACCGGGGAGCTGTTTTTT.

A few counts support this clonotype. The chain uses TRBV21-1 and TRBJ2-4; the tabulated D call, TRBD1, remains unverified against the DNA. TRBV21-1 is a pseudogene. The CDR3 consists of 20 residues. The CDR3 DNA follows: TGTGCCAGCAGATCGATACCGGGACAGGGGACCCAATTAGCCAAAAACATTCAGTACTTC. This codes for CASRSIPGQGTQLAKNIQYF.

This clonotype was observed at least ten times. The CDR3 loop is CASSLAAGSTDTQYF. Written as DNA, the CDR3 is TGCGCCAGCAGCTTGGCCGCTGGGAGCACAGATACGCAGTATTTT. The genes are TRBV5-1 and TRBJ2-3; D unresolved. The CDR3 is 15 residues long. The V end was cut by 0 bases, the J end by 0 bases, with 8 bases between. CDR1 SGHRS and CDR2 YFSETQ come from the germline V gene.

A few counts support this clonotype. The chain has TRBV12-3 or TRBV12-4 and TRBJ1-2; D not resolved. V lost 6 bases and J 0 bases, leaving 8 bases between the germline ends. The CDR3 spans 13 residues. The CDR3 loop reads CASSSYANYGYTF. For the CDR3, the DNA is TGTGCCAGCAGCAGTTACGCTAACTATGGCTACACCTTC.

The rearrangement joins TRBV12-3 or TRBV12-4 to TRBJ1-2; perhaps TRBD1 as D (6 bases). Trimming removed 2 bases from V and 7 bases from J, with 14 bases in between. This CDR3 is 14 amino acids long. CDR3 sequence: CASSLRQGLSGYTF. DNA of the CDR3: TGTGCCAGCAGTTTAAGGCAGGGGCTCTCTGGCTACACCTTC.

This clonotype was seen only a few times. The chain employs TRBV9 and TRBJ1-4, with unresolved D. The V end lost 4 bases, the J end lost 4 bases, and 17 bases lay between the germline ends. The CDR3 consists of 16 residues. Germline loops: CDR1 SGDLS, CDR2 YYNGEE. The CDR3: CASSRPGDGVNEKLFF. The CDR3 nucleotides are TGTGCCAGCAGCCGTCCGGGAGATGGGGTTAATGAAAAACTGTTTTTT.

The chain combines TRBV7-2 with TRBJ1-1, with 9 bases lining up with TRBD1. CDR3 length: 13 residues. V trimming: 5 bases; J trimming: 7 bases; junction bases outside the gene matches: 5. Germline CDR1 is SGHTA and CDR2 is FQGNSA. This chain's CDR3 is CASSGRTGDEAFF. The CDR3 region has the DNA TGTGCCAGCAGCGGGCGGACAGGGGATGAAGCTTTCTTT. The variable domain in full, with the rest retrieved from reference TRBV7-2 and TRBJ1-1, is GAGVSQSPSNKVTEKGKDVELRCDPISGHTALYWYRQSLGQGLEFLIYFQGNSAPDKSGLPSDRFSAERTGGSVSTLTIQRTQQEDSAVYLCASSGRTGDEAFFGQGTRLTVV.

There are many counts of this clonotype. This chain uses TRBV5-4 with TRBJ2-3; 9 bases match TRBD1. V was pared by 0 bases and J by 6 bases, with 2 bases of the junction left unmatched. This CDR3 has 14 residues. The germline V gene encodes CDR1 SGHNT and CDR2 YYREEE (reference sequence). The CDR3, as DNA: TGTGCCAGCAGCTTGGGGACAGGGGAGGATACGCAGTATTTT. Its translation is CASSLGTGEDTQYF.

This clonotype was counted a few times. The chain links TRBV9 to TRBJ1-6; D unresolved. Germline values: CDR1 SGDLS, CDR2 YYNGEE. Trimming took off 0 bases at V and 4 bases at J, with 5 bases between the two ends. The CDR3 runs 14 residues. CDR3 sequence: CASSVGDYNSPLHF. The CDR3 DNA reads as TGTGCCAGCAGCGTAGGGGATTATAATTCACCCCTCCACTTT.

This clonotype was observed a handful of times. J is TRBJ2-3 and V is TRBV12-3 or TRBV12-4; 8 positions agree with TRBD2. The CDR3 runs to 15 residues. Trimming took 5 bases from V and 3 from J; bases not matched to a gene: 7. CDR3 nucleotides: TGTGCCAGCAGTCCGGGACTAGTTGGGACAGATACGCAGTATTTT. Its protein is CASSPGLVGTDTQYF.

V gene TRBV27 combines with J gene TRBJ1-6; TRBD1 aligns across 7 bases. The CDR3 is made up of 14 amino acids. The V segment lost 5 bases and the J segment 8 bases; nucleotides outside the gene matches: 6. Germline V gene lookup returns CDR1 MNHEY and CDR2 SMNVEV (reference sequence). CDR3 sequence reads: CASSPPQGDSPLHF. Here the CDR3 DNA reads TGTGCCAGCAGTCCTCCCCAGGGGGATTCACCCCTCCACTTT.

This clonotype turned up a few times. The rearrangement joins TRBV4-3 to TRBJ2-7, with D unresolved. Looked up from germline, CDR1 is LGHNA and CDR2 is YSLEER. V was shortened by 0 bases and J by 0 bases, with 12 bases between the two germline ends. This CDR3 spans 16 amino acids. The CDR3 DNA is TGCGCCAGCAGCCAAGAGTCCGGCCACCCCTCCTACGAGCAGTACTTC. Protein product: CASSQESGHPSYEQYF.

In this sample, this clonotype turned up a few times. J is TRBJ1-1 and V is TRBV7-2; no firm D call. This CDR3 is 15 amino acids long. The V gene lost 1 base and the J gene lost 0 bases, with 9 bases spanning the gap. In germline, CDR1 is SGHTA, CDR2 FQGNSA. Written as DNA, the CDR3 is TGTGCCAGCAGCTTAGTCGGTATACTGAACACTGAAGCTTTCTTT. It translates to CASSLVGILNTEAFF.